The present TCR beta chain was sequenced within a study of blood T cell repertoires in COVID-19. Study context: Whether acute or convalescent, the COVID-19 samples came from the United States, Italy and Spain. Sources were T cells, B-cell-depleted T cells, or PBMCs; the material itself was cDNA or gDNA.

Original processing notes: Using reference gene primer amplification, nucleated cell counts were estimated. Assay used: immunoSEQ multiplex PCR; TCRdb lists only in-frame clones, some missing. The DNA was the basis for D and trimming; V, J and clone size are from that table. The sample has 270,000 or so clones, around 88% seen once; the top ten hold 4.6%. Trimming shortened V by 4 bases and J by 0 bases, and 16 bases separated the two germline ends. CDR1 is LGHDT, CDR2 YNNKEL, per germline (reference sequence). This CDR3 region has 17 residues. Sequencing input: peripheral blood. This chain links TRBV3-1 (or the pseudogene TRBV3-2) with TRBJ1-3; D unresolved. The sequence came from a man aged 35-49 years with acute or convalescent COVID-19. The CDR3 DNA reads TGTGCCAGCAGCCCACCAGGCGGGGTGAGCTCTGGAAACACCATATATTTT. It codes for CASSPPGGVSSGNTIYF.